The 23 T cell receptor beta chains given below trace back to one sample, sequenced in a study of T cell repertoires in cytomegalovirus infection. No antigen has been identified for these receptors. One entry per CDR3 protein, called by TCRdb with MiXCR from the reads. Among some 800,000 distinct CDR3 sequences, around 29% were seen once, and the ten largest hold about an eighth. Here the sequenced sample was cultured CD8+ T cells from PBMCs, taken from culture after CMV antigen stimulation. All receptors come from a human donor in good health (CMV status not recorded). Some clones in this sample may be carry-over from other donors' samples.

At least ten counts were recorded for this clonotype. The chain is built from TRBV7-2 and TRBJ2-3, with D perhaps matching TRBD1 (5 bases). V was trimmed by 3 bases and J by 0 bases, leaving 13 bases between them. The V gene's germline CDR1 is SGHTA and CDR2 FQGNSA. The CDR3 extends over 16 amino acids. The CDR3 protein is CASSFPRQTSTDTQYF. The CDR3 DNA reads TGTGCCAGCAGCTTTCCTCGACAGACGAGCACAGATACGCAGTATTTT.

The chain has TRBV19 and TRBJ1-6; 7 nucleotides align to TRBD1. Germline loops: CDR1 LNHDA, CDR2 SQIVND (reference sequence). The CDR3 is 15 amino acids. The junction had 8 bases not matched to a gene; V was cut back by 4 bases and J by 8 bases. This chain's CDR3 is CASSTKRQGDSPLHF. The CDR3 DNA reads as TGTGCCAGTAGTACTAAACGACAGGGTGATTCACCCCTCCACTTT.

V and J are TRBV7-4 and TRBJ1-1; 7 bases match TRBD1. This CDR3 has 13 amino acids. The J segment lost 4 bases and the V segment lost 10 bases, leaving 9 bases of the junction unmatched. Germline lookup yields CDR1 SGHVT and CDR2 SQSDAQ. In nucleotides, the CDR3 is TGTGCCACCTTGACAGGGCAGAGCACTGAAGCTTTCTTT. Amino acid sequence: CATLTGQSTEAFF.

The chain links TRBV2 to TRBJ1-2; D may be TRBD1 (5 bases). V lost 10 bases and J 0 bases, leaving 15 bases between the germline ends. Per germline, CDR1 SNHLY and CDR2 FYNNEI. This CDR3 spans 14 amino acids. CDR3 nucleotides: TGTGCCATCGTAATTCAGGGCCCTAACTATGGCTACACCTTC. Its protein is CAIVIQGPNYGYTF.

V is TRBV2 and J is TRBJ2-1; 11 bases agree with TRBD2. Germline V gene lookup returns CDR1 SNHLY and CDR2 FYNNEI. The V gene end was trimmed by 4 bases and the J gene end by 4 bases; junction bases not matched to a gene: 9. There are 17 residues in the CDR3. The CDR3 spells CASSGDSGGASYNEQFF. CDR3 nucleotides: TGTGCCAGCAGTGGGGATAGCGGGGGGGCATCATACAATGAGCAGTTCTTC.

The V and J genes are TRBV15 and TRBJ2-2, with D possibly TRBD1 on 6 matching bases. Germline assignment: CDR1 LNHNV and CDR2 YYDKDF (reference sequence). Trimming removed 0 bases at V and 0 bases at J, with 11 bases between. The CDR3 runs 17 residues. The CDR3 nucleotides are TGTGCCACCAGCAGAGATAGGACAGCCGCGAACACCGGGGAGCTGTTTTTT. It translates to CATSRDRTAANTGELFF.

The rearrangement uses TRBV28 and TRBJ1-1; TRBD1 matches 8 bases. This CDR3 comprises 17 residues. The germline CDR1 and CDR2 sequences are MDHEN and SYDVKM. V shed 1 base, J shed 1 base, and the junction held 8 bases outside the gene matches. The CDR3 region is CASSLLSGGMTNTEAFF. The CDR3 DNA reads TGTGCCAGCAGTTTATTGTCAGGGGGCATGACGAACACTGAAGCTTTCTTT.

This clonotype was seen only a few times. The rearrangement joins TRBV7-9 to TRBJ2-3, with 9 bases matching TRBD1. The germline CDR1 and CDR2 sequences are SEHNR and FQNEAQ (reference sequence). CDR3 length equals 15 residues. The V gene end was trimmed by 5 bases and the J gene end by 10 bases; junction bases not matched to a gene: 13. The DNA of the CDR3 is TGTGCCAGCAGCCTCCGACAGGGGGACCCATCTGCGCAGTATTTT. Amino acids: CASSLRQGDPSAQYF.

This clonotype was seen a handful of times. The rearrangement links TRBV4-1 to TRBJ2-7; D ambiguous. V shed 0 bases and J shed 3 bases, with 9 bases lying between them. Germline V gives CDR1 MGHRA, CDR2 YSYEKL. This CDR3 is 14 amino acids long. The CDR3 loop reads CASSQDPQYYEQYF. The CDR3 region has the DNA TGCGCCAGCAGCCAAGATCCGCAGTACTACGAGCAGTACTTC.

The V call is TRBV20-1, the J call TRBJ1-5; TRBD1 agrees at 7 bases. Losses at the gene ends were 3 bases for V and 1 base for J; bases not matched to a gene: 12. This CDR3 spans 17 amino acids. The germline V gene encodes CDR1 DFQATT and CDR2 SNEGSKA (reference sequence). The CDR3 coding sequence is TGCAGTGCTAGTGGGGCAGGGGGTGGAATGAGCAATCAGCCCCAGCATTTT. Translating gives CSASGAGGGMSNQPQHF.

The chain combines TRBV20-1 with TRBJ1-1, with D possibly being TRBD1 (5 bases). The CDR3 contains 14 residues. V was pared by 3 bases and J by 2 bases, with 13 bases between. Germline V gives CDR1 DFQATT, CDR2 SNEGSKA (reference sequence). CDR3 loop: CSASGAEINTEAFF. The CDR3 DNA sequence: TGCAGTGCTAGTGGGGCAGAGATCAACACTGAAGCTTTCTTT.

The chain recombines TRBV14 with TRBJ1-2; 8 bases line up with TRBD1. Germline V gives CDR1 SGHDN, CDR2 FVKESK. There are 15 residues in the CDR3. V trimming: 1 base; J trimming: 5 bases; junction bases outside the gene matches: 6. CDR3 in DNA: TGTGCCAGCAGCCAAGTTGGGACAGGAACATATGGCTACACCTTC. It is translated as CASSQVGTGTYGYTF.

The rearrangement joins TRBV14 to TRBJ1-4, with 7 positions matching TRBD1. The germline V gene encodes CDR1 SGHDN and CDR2 FVKESK. The CDR3 is made up of 15 amino acids. J gave up 7 bases and V 1 base, and 6 bases lay outside the gene matches. The CDR3 nucleotides read TGTGCCAGCAGCCAAGTCCGGACAGGACTTGAAAAACTGTTTTTT. The encoded protein is CASSQVRTGLEKLFF.

This clonotype was observed many times. The chain recombines TRBV6-1 with TRBJ1-5, with D possibly matching TRBD1 (6 bases). Germline loops: CDR1 MNHNS, CDR2 SASEGT. Trimming left V 10 bases short and J 1 base short, with 14 bases between. The CDR3 contains 14 residues. The CDR3 sequence is CANRDARSNQPQHF. The DNA of the CDR3 is TGTGCCAACAGGGATGCGAGAAGCAATCAGCCCCAGCATTTT.

In its sample, this clonotype was seen a few times. This chain links TRBV6-2 or TRBV6-3 with TRBJ2-5, with 11 bases that match TRBD2. V trimming: 0 bases; J trimming: 5 bases; junction bases outside the gene matches: 14. CDR1 MNHEY and CDR2 SVGEGT come from the germline V gene. This CDR3 is 19 amino acids long. The CDR3 is CASSYSRLAGIPTRETQYF. The CDR3 coding sequence is TGTGCCAGCAGTTACTCCCGACTAGCGGGGATACCTACCCGGGAGACCCAGTACTTC.

This sequence joins TRBV7-9 and TRBJ2-5, with TRBD2 matching over 13 bases. The CDR3 extends over 14 amino acids. The V segment lost 9 bases and the J segment 3 bases; nucleotides outside the gene matches: 4. Germline-derived CDR1 and CDR2 are SEHNR and FQNEAQ (reference sequence). The CDR3 bases are TGTGCCAGTGGGACTAGCGGGGCTAAAGAGACCCAGTACTTC. Encoded protein: CASGTSGAKETQYF.

The chain couples TRBV7-8 to TRBJ2-1, with 9 bases that match TRBD1. CDR1 is SGHVS and CDR2 is FQNEAQ in the germline V gene. Unmatched junction bases numbered 10, after V lost 5 bases and J lost 5 bases. CDR3 length: 16 amino acids. CDR3 protein: CASSHYRGPPNNEQFF. CDR3 nucleotide sequence: TGTGCCAGCAGCCATTACAGGGGGCCCCCCAACAATGAGCAGTTCTTC. The variable domain in full, completed from reference TRBV7-8 and TRBJ2-1, reads GAGVSQSPRYKVAKRGQDVALRCDPISGHVSLFWYQQALGQGPEFLTYFQNEAQLDKSGLPSDRFFAERPEGSVSTLKIQRTQQEDSAVYLCASSHYRGPPNNEQFFGPGTRLTVL.

The chain combines TRBV4-1 with TRBJ2-1; no definite D call. This CDR3 has 13 residues. The germline CDR1 and CDR2 sequences are MGHRA and YSYEKL. Trimming stripped 0 bases from V and 5 bases from J, with 5 bases between. CDR3 DNA: TGCGCCAGCAGCCAAGAACCGCACAATGAGCAGTTCTTC. It specifies CASSQEPHNEQFF.

The gene calls are TRBV6-8 and TRBJ2-6; unclear D gene. V dropped 10 bases and J dropped 4 bases, with 17 bases sitting between them. CDR3 size: 15 residues. CDR1 and CDR2 (germline): MNHGY, SAAAGT. DNA of the CDR3: TGTGCCATCAAGCCCCGGAGAGGAGGGGCCAACGTCCTGACTTTC. As protein: CAIKPRRGGANVLTF.

This clonotype showed up just a few times. The chain has TRBV6-1 and TRBJ2-3; no clear D gene. The ends were cut back, 7 bases at V and 7 bases at J, with 12 bases in the middle. The CDR3 extends over 12 amino acids. Germline-derived CDR1 and CDR2 are MNHNS and SASEGT. The CDR3 DNA sequence: TGTGCCAGCACCGACGTTTCCAATACGCAGTATTTT. Translated: CASTDVSNTQYF.

The chain recombines TRBV6-8 with TRBJ1-1; unclear D gene. Germline CDR1 is MNHGY and CDR2 is SAAAGT. The CDR3 consists of 12 residues. V was trimmed by 8 bases and J by 0 bases, leaving 7 bases between them. CDR3 in DNA: TGTGCCAGCGGTAGGGTGAACACTGAAGCTTTCTTT. Translation gives CASGRVNTEAFF.

In its sample, this clonotype was seen a few times. The chain joins TRBV7-9 to TRBJ2-2; tentatively, D is TRBD1 (6 bases). The CDR3 loop spans 12 amino acids. From germline, CDR1 is SEHNR and CDR2 FQNEAQ (reference sequence). V was trimmed by 5 bases and J by 8 bases, leaving 9 bases between them. The CDR3 region has the DNA TGTGCCAGCAGCAACAGGGTGGGGGAGCTGTTTTTT. Its protein product is CASSNRVGELFF. The full variable domain, completed using reference TRBV7-9 and TRBJ2-2, is DTGVSQNPRHKITKRGQNVTFRCDPISEHNRLYWYRQTLGQGPEFLTYFQNEAQLEKSRLLSDRFSAERPKGSFSTLEIQRTEQGDSAMYLCASSNRVGELFFGEGSRLTVL.

This clonotype was observed at least ten times. The chain employs TRBV7-8 and TRBJ2-1; TRBD1 matches 8 bases. Germline assignment: CDR1 SGHVS and CDR2 FQNEAQ. The CDR3 extends over 14 amino acids. Germline trimming cut 5 bases from V and 7 bases from J; bases unmatched to any gene: 7. The CDR3 reads CASSQRTGLNEQFF. The CDR3 nucleotides are TGTGCCAGCAGCCAAAGGACAGGGTTGAATGAGCAGTTCTTC.